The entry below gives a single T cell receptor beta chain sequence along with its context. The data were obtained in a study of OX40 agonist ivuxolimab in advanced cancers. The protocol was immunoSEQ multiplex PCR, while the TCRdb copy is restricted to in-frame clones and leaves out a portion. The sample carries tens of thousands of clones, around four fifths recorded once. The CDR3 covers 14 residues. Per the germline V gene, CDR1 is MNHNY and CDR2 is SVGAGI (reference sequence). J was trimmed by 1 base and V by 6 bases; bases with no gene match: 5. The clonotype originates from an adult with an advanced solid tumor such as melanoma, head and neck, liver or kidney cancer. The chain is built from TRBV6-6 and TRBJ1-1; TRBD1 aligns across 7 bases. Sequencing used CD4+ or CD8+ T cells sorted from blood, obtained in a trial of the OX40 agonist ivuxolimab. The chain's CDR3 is CASRPGQENTEAFF. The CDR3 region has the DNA TGTGCCAGCAGGCCTGGACAGGAGAACACTGAAGCTTTCTTT.